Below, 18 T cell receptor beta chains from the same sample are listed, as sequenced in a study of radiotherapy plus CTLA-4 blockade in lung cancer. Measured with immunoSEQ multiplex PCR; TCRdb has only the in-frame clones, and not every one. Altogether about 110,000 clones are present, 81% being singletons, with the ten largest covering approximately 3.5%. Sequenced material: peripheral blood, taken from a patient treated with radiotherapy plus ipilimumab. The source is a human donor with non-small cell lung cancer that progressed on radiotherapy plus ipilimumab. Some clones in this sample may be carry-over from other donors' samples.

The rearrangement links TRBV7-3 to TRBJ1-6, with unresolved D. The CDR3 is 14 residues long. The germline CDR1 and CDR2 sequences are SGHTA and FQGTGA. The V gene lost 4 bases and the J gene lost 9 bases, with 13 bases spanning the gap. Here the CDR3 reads CASSSRAPGSPLHF. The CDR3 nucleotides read TGTGCCAGCAGCTCTCGGGCCCCCGGTTCACCCCTCCACTTT.

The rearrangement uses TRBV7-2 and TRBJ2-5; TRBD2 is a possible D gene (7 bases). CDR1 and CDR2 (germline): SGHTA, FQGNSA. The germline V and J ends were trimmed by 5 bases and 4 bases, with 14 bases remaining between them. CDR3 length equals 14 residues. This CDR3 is CASSRGGYGETQYF. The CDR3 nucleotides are TGTGCCAGCAGCAGGGGGGGGTACGGAGAGACCCAGTACTTC.

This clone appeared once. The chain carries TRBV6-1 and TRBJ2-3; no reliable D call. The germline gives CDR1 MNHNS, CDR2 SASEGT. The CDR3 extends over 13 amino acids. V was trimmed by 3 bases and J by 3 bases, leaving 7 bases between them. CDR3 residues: CASSDVMTDTQYF. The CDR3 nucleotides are TGTGCCAGCAGTGATGTAATGACAGATACGCAGTATTTT.

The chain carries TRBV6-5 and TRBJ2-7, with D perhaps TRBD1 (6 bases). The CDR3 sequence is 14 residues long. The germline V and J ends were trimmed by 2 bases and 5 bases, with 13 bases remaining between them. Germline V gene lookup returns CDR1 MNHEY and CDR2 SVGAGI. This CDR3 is CASSYAGVGHEQYF. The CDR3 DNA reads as TGTGCCAGCAGTTACGCAGGGGTCGGCCACGAGCAGTACTTC.

The CDR3, as DNA: TGCGCCAGCAGCTTCGATCAGGGGGTTAACTCTGGAAACACCATATATTTT. This gives the protein CASSFDQGVNSGNTIYF. This chain joins TRBV5-1 and TRBJ1-3; TRBD1 matches at 7 bases. This CDR3 spans 17 amino acids. With 2 bases clipped from V and 0 bases from J, the junction kept 8 bases outside the gene matches. The V gene's germline CDR1 is SGHRS and CDR2 YFSETQ.

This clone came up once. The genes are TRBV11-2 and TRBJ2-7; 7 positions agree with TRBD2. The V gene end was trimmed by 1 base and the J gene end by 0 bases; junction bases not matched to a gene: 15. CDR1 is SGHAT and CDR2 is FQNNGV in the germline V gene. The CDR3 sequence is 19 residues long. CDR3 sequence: CASSLAPLRAGSRSYEQYF. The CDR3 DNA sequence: TGTGCCAGCAGCTTAGCCCCCCTACGAGCGGGGAGCCGCTCCTACGAGCAGTACTTC.

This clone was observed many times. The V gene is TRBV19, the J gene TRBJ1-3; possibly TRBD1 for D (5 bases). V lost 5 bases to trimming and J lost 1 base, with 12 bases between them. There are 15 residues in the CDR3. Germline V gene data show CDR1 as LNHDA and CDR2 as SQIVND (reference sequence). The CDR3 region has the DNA TGTGCCAGTAGTTGGCAGGGAGATTCTGGAAACACCATATATTTT. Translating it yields CASSWQGDSGNTIYF.

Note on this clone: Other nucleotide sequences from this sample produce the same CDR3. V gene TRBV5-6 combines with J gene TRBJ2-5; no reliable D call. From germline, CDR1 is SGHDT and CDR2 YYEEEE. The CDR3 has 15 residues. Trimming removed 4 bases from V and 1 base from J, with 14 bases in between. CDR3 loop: CASSLSGPLQETQYF. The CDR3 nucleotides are TGTGCCAGCAGCCTCTCTGGACCCCTCCAAGAGACCCAGTACTTC.

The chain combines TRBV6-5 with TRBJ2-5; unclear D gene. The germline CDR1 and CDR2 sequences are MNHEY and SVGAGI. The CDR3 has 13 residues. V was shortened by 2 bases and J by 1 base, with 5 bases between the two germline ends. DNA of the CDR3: TGTGCCAGCAGTTACAGGTTCCAAGAGACCCAGTACTTC. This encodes CASSYRFQETQYF.

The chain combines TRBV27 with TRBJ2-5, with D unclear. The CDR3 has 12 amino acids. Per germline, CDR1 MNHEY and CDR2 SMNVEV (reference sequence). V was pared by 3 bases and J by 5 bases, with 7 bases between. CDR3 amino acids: CASSFFGETQYF. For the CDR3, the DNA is TGTGCCAGCAGTTTTTTCGGGGAGACCCAGTACTTC.

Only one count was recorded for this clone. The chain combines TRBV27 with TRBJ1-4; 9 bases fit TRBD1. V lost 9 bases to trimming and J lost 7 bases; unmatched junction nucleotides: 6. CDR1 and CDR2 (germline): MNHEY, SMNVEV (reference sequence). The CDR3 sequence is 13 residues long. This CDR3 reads CARLRDRVEKLFF. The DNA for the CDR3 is TGTGCCAGACTCCGGGACAGGGTTGAAAAACTGTTTTTT.

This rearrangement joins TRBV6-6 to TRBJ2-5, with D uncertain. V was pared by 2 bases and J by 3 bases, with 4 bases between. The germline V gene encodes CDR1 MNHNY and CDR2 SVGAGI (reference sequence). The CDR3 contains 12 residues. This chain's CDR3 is CASSYLEETQYF. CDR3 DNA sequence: TGTGCCAGCAGTTACCTAGAAGAGACCCAGTACTTC.

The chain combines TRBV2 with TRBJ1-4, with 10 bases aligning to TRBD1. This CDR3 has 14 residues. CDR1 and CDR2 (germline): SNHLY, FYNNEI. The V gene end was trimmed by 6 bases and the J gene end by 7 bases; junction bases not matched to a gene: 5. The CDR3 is CASSTGTGAEKLFF. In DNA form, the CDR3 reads TGTGCCAGCAGCACCGGGACAGGGGCTGAAAAACTGTTTTTT.

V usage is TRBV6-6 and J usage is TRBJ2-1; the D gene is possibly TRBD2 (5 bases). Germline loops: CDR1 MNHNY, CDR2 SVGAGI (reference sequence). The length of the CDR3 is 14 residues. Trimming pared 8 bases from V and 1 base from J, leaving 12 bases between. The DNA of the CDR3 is TGTGCCAGCCGGGGAAGGGAGTCCTACAATGAGCAGTTCTTC. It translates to CASRGRESYNEQFF.

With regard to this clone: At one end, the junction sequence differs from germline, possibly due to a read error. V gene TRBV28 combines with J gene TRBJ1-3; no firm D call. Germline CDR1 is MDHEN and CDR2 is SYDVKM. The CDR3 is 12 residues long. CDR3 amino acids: CASSPIGTLAFF. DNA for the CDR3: TGTGCCAGCAGTCCAATTGGCACTCTCGCCTTTTTT.

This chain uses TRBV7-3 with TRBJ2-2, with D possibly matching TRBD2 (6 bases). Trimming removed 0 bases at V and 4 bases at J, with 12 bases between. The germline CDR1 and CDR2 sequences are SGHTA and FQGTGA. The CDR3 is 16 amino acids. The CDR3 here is CASSLTAGQLTGELFF. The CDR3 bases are TGTGCCAGCAGCTTAACCGCGGGGCAGCTCACCGGGGAGCTGTTTTTT.

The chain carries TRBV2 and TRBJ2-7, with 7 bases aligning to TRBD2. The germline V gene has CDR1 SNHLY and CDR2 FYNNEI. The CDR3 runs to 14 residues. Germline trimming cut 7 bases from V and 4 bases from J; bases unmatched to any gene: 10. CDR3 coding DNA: TGTGCCAGCATAAGCGGGGCTGGAGCTTACGAGCAGTACTTC. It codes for CASISGAGAYEQYF.

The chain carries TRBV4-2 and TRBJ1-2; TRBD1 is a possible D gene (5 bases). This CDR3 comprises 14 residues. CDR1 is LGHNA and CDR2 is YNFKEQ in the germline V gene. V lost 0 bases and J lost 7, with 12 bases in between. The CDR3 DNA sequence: TGTGCCAGCAGCCAAGAGTTAGGGGCTTCTGGCTACACCTTC. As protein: CASSQELGASGYTF.